This passage covers 11 T cell receptor beta chains from one sample sequenced in a study of blood T cell repertoires in COVID-19 (TCRdb year 2020). The method behind the library was the immunoSEQ multiplex PCR assay. Drawn from immuneACCESS, this table holds only the in-frame rearrangements with V and J called that TCRdb kept. Clones are partly lost; checked studies trace under half to an unresolved V gene and leave the rest unexplained. The sample data list about 250,000 clones, and 88% of these were observed just once. The ten largest clones represent over 1.3% of the sample. The sequencing sample was made of peripheral blood. These receptors were obtained from an elderly man with acute or convalescent COVID-19.

The chain has TRBV15 and TRBJ1-2; D is ambiguous. V was pared by 5 bases and J by 0 bases, with 16 bases between. The CDR3 spans 16 residues. CDR1 LNHNV and CDR2 YYDKDF come from the germline V gene (reference sequence). CDR3 DNA: TGTGCCACCAGCGGCTCGCTTGGCAGCGCTAACTATGGCTACACCTTC. Translating gives CATSGSLGSANYGYTF.

The genes are TRBV11-2 and TRBJ2-7; tentatively, D is TRBD1 (5 bases). Trimming removed 1 base from V and 6 bases from J, with 10 bases in between. The CDR3 is 13 amino acids. CDR1 is SGHAT and CDR2 is FQNNGV in the germline V gene. CDR3 nucleotides: TGTGCCAGCAGCTTAGTACCAGGGCTCGAGCAGTACTTC. Amino acids: CASSLVPGLEQYF. The complete variable domain, with remaining parts taken from reference TRBV11-2 and TRBJ2-7, reads EAGVAQSPRYKIIEKRQSVAFWCNPISGHATLYWYQQILGQGPKLLIQFQNNGVVDDSQLPKDRFSAERLKGVDSTLKIQPAKLEDSAVYLCASSLVPGLEQYFGPGTRLTVT.

This chain connects TRBV5-1 to TRBJ2-1; D remains ambiguous. The CDR3 contains 15 residues. Trimming took off 4 bases at V and 0 bases at J, with 11 bases between the two ends. Germline V gives CDR1 SGHRS, CDR2 YFSETQ. CDR3 loop: CASSPREASYNEQFF. CDR3 coding DNA: TGCGCCAGCAGCCCCCGAGAGGCCTCCTACAATGAGCAGTTCTTC. The full variable domain, its missing parts supplied by reference TRBV5-1 and TRBJ2-1, is KAGVTQTPRYLIKTRGQQVTLSCSPISGHRSVSWYQQTPGQGLQFLFEYFSETQRNKGNFPGRFSGRQFSNSRSEMNVSTLELGDSALYLCASSPREASYNEQFFGPGTRLTVL.

The rearrangement links TRBV9 to TRBJ1-2, with TRBD1 matching over 8 bases. CDR1 SGDLS and CDR2 YYNGEE come from the germline V gene. This CDR3 region has 17 residues. Unmatched junction bases numbered 14, after V lost 3 bases and J lost 4 bases. The CDR3 DNA reads as TGTGCCAGCAGCGCGGAGGCTAGACAGGGGATGGGCTATGGCTACACCTTC. Translation: CASSAEARQGMGYGYTF. The complete variable domain, with remaining parts taken from reference TRBV9 and TRBJ1-2, reads DSGVTQTPKHLITATGQRVTLRCSPRSGDLSVYWYQQSLDQGLQFLIQYYNGEERAKGNILERFSAQQFPDLHSELNLSSLELGDSALYFCASSAEARQGMGYGYTFGSGTRLTVV.

This sequence joins TRBV19 and TRBJ2-3; 8 bases align to TRBD1. The CDR3 runs 17 residues. The germline gives CDR1 LNHDA, CDR2 SQIVND (reference sequence). Germline trimming cut 3 bases from V and 0 bases from J; bases unmatched to any gene: 8. The CDR3 DNA sequence: TGTGCCAGTAGTATTGAGTGGACAGGGCAAAGCACAGATACGCAGTATTTT. This translates into CASSIEWTGQSTDTQYF.

About this clone itself: Other DNA sequences from this sample encode an identical CDR3 as well. The genes are TRBV18 and TRBJ1-1; possible D gene TRBD1, 6 bases. Trimming shortened V by 5 bases and J by 0 bases, and 7 bases separated the two germline ends. CDR1 KGHSH and CDR2 LQKENI come from the germline V gene. The CDR3 spans 13 residues. The CDR3: CASSGGLNTEAFF. CDR3 DNA: TGTGCCAGCTCAGGGGGCTTGAACACTGAAGCTTTCTTT.

The chain joins TRBV5-1 to TRBJ1-6, with TRBD1 matching over 8 bases. CDR3 size: 16 residues. The junction had 5 bases not matched to a gene; V was cut back by 0 bases and J by 6 bases. Germline V CDR1 and CDR2: SGHRS, YFSETQ. In DNA form, the CDR3 reads TGCGCCAGCAGCTTGGGACTCGGACAGGGTAATTCACCCCTCCACTTT. Its translation: CASSLGLGQGNSPLHF.

The CDR3 DNA is TGTGCCAGCTCAAGCGAAATAGCCTACGAGCAGTACTTC. Amino acid sequence: CASSSEIAYEQYF. The chain recombines TRBV18 with TRBJ2-7, with D unclear. With 5 bases removed from V and 2 bases from J, the gap between germline ends came to 10 bases. The CDR3 has 13 amino acids. The germline CDR1 and CDR2 sequences are KGHSH and LQKENI.

This chain connects TRBV6-2 or TRBV6-3 to TRBJ2-5, with a weak D call TRBD1 (6 bases). This CDR3 is 13 amino acids long. Trimming took 4 bases from V and 2 from J, leaving 8 bases between them. Germline CDR1 reads MNHEY; CDR2 reads SVGEGT. The CDR3 coding sequence is TGTGCCAGCAGTTTTGGACAGCAAGAGACCCAGTACTTC. Its protein is CASSFGQQETQYF.

The chain employs TRBV4-1 and TRBJ1-1, with D perhaps matching TRBD1 (6 bases). CDR1 MGHRA and CDR2 YSYEKL come from the germline V gene. The CDR3 is 15 residues long. Trimming cost V 1 base and J 0 bases, with 9 bases left between them. The DNA for the CDR3 is TGCGCCAGCAGCCAAGGGCACAGGGTGAACACTGAAGCTTTCTTT. Encoded protein: CASSQGHRVNTEAFF.

The V call is TRBV5-1, the J call TRBJ1-2; 9 nucleotides agree with TRBD1. CDR1 and CDR2 (germline): SGHRS, YFSETQ. The CDR3 runs to 14 residues. Losses at the gene ends were 4 bases for V and 8 bases for J; bases not matched to a gene: 9. The CDR3: CASSGGTGTSGYTF. In nucleotides, the CDR3 is TGCGCCAGCAGCGGCGGGACAGGGACCTCCGGCTACACCTTC.